The clone carrying this T cell receptor (beta chain) has only a few counts. A junction boundary mismatches the germline segment, possibly from a read error. The CDR3 has 15 residues. Germline V CDR1 and CDR2: ENHRY, SYGVKD. The sample is drawn from a study of Graves' ophthalmopathy and Graves' hyperthyroidism. Study information: Specimen type is peripheral blood, obtained at initial diagnosis before any treatment.

From RNA, the CDR3 regions of TCR beta chains were amplified and sequenced. HTBI primers served in a first-round RT-PCR, which a second-round multiplex PCR followed. In TCRdb, the multiplex PCR reads were re-called with MiXCR into one record per CDR3 protein. The table lists hundreds of thousands of distinct CDR3 sequences, 40% of them singletons. This TCR was sampled from an adult man with Graves' ophthalmopathy. Sequenced: peripheral blood. The rearrangement joins TRBV10-3 to TRBJ1-1, with D possibly matching TRBD1 (5 bases). Here the CDR3 reads CASSYGGLANTEAFF. CDR3 nucleotide sequence: TGTGCCAGCAGTTATGGGGGTCTGGCGAACACTGAAGCTTTCTTT.